This section outlines one T cell receptor beta chain sequence together with its context. The assay was immunoSEQ multiplex PCR, and TCRdb's table has in-frame clones only and misses some. The sample comprises 20,000 to 25,000 clones, 85% to 95% of which are singletons, and around 50% rests with the top ten. The entry originates in a study of OX40 agonist ivuxolimab in advanced cancers. About the study: Each dose-escalation patient presented with hepatocellular carcinoma, melanoma, renal cell or head and neck cancer.

The sample here was CD4+ or CD8+ T cells sorted from blood, taken in a trial of the OX40 agonist ivuxolimab. The receptor was derived from an adult with an advanced solid tumor such as melanoma, head and neck, liver or kidney cancer.

The chain's CDR3 is CSAGTGAYPDYGYTF. The CDR3 nucleotides are TGCAGTGCCGGGACAGGGGCCTACCCGGACTATGGCTACACCTTC. V is TRBV29-1 and J is TRBJ1-2; TRBD1 matches at 10 bases. The germline gives CDR1 SQVTM, CDR2 ANQGSEA. The CDR3 runs 15 residues.